Below, 5 T cell receptor beta chains from the same sample are listed, as sequenced in a study of blood T cell repertoires in COVID-19. Sequencing was performed with immunoSEQ multiplex PCR; in TCRdb, only in-frame clones are kept and a portion is missing. The sample includes 350,000 to 500,000 clones, roughly 84% seen only once; the top ten take approximately 1.5%. Specimen: PBMCs or T cells enriched from blood (not recorded which). Receptor source: a woman between 18 and 30 years old who had been exposed to COVID-19.

The chain recombines TRBV7-6 with TRBJ2-7; D not resolved. The CDR3 has 14 amino acids. Trimming shortened V by 5 bases and J by 3 bases, and 14 bases separated the two germline ends. The germline V gene has CDR1 SGHVS and CDR2 FNYEAQ. CDR3 residues: CASSPNPGDYEQYF. The CDR3, as DNA: TGTGCCAGCAGCCCAAACCCAGGCGACTACGAGCAGTACTTC.

The rearrangement links TRBV6-2 or TRBV6-3 to TRBJ1-6, with D unresolved. Trimming removed 0 bases at V and 0 bases at J, with 9 bases between. This CDR3 comprises 17 residues. Germline V lookup: CDR1 MNHEY, CDR2 SVGEGT. CDR3 residues: CASSYSNPSSYNSPLHF. In DNA, the CDR3 is TGTGCCAGCAGTTACTCGAATCCGAGCTCCTATAATTCACCCCTCCACTTT.

The chain links TRBV24-1 to TRBJ2-2, with D possibly matching TRBD1 (6 bases). Germline lookup yields CDR1 KGHDR and CDR2 SFDVKD. V lost 3 bases to trimming and J lost 4 bases, with 8 bases between them. The CDR3 loop spans 14 amino acids. The CDR3 protein is CATSDLRGTGELFF. For the CDR3, the DNA is TGTGCCACCAGTGATCTCAGGGGCACCGGGGAGCTGTTTTTT.

Only a few counts were recorded for this clone. The genes are TRBV9 and TRBJ2-1, with TRBD2 identical over 9 bases. The CDR3 spans 15 residues. The V segment lost 0 bases and the J segment 7 bases; nucleotides outside the gene matches: 5. Germline V gene sequence: CDR1 SGDLS, CDR2 YYNGEE. The CDR3 DNA follows: TGTGCCAGCAGCGTAGACAGCGGGAGGTCGAATGAGCAGTTCTTC. The encoded protein is CASSVDSGRSNEQFF.

V usage is TRBV7-3 and J usage is TRBJ2-6, with D unclear. This CDR3 is built from 18 residues. Germline V gene sequence: CDR1 SGHTA, CDR2 FQGTGA. V gave up 5 bases and J gave up 1 base, with 18 bases separating them. CDR3 amino acids: CASSVTSIGPSGANVLTF. The CDR3, as DNA: TGTGCCAGCAGCGTCACCTCCATCGGTCCATCTGGGGCCAACGTCCTGACTTTC.